These 28 T cell receptor beta chains originate from one sample sequenced in a study of CXCR3-negative and CXCR3-positive naive CD8 T cells. Regarding the study as a whole: TRB CDR3s were more hydrophobic in CXCR3-positive than in CXCR3-negative naive cells.

Carrying UMI labels, the TRB cDNA libraries were prepared through 5' RACE. TCRdb re-called the 5' RACE reads; one entry per CDR3 protein, DNA not given. The sample has some 150,000 distinct CDR3 sequences. These receptors have no identified antigens. The specimen was naive CXCR3+ CD8+ T cells from blood. Subset denoted: CD45RO-CCR7+CD27+CD95- naive CD8+ T cells expressing CXCR3 (TNR3+). The receptors come from a human donor in good health. Some clones in this sample may be carry-over from other donors' samples.

The chain uses TRBV28 and TRBJ2-5; TCRdb gives TRBD1 as the D gene, but with no DNA this cannot be confirmed. Germline CDR1 MDHEN, CDR2 SYDVKM. There are 12 residues in the CDR3. CDR3 loop: CASMGPRETQYF.

This chain links TRBV4-3 with TRBJ1-6; TCRdb selects TRBD1, and the lack of DNA leaves this call unchecked. Germline CDR1 LGHNA, CDR2 YSLEER. The CDR3 has 17 residues. CDR3 residues: CASSQDQVGDRNSPLHF.

The rearrangement uses TRBV27 and TRBJ2-7; absent DNA, TCRdb's TRBD2 call cannot be checked. The CDR3 runs to 15 residues. CDR1 MNHEY and CDR2 SMNVEV come from the germline V gene (reference sequence). The chain's CDR3 is CASRAGTSGSYEQYF.

This sequence joins TRBV28 and TRBJ2-4; TCRdb gives TRBD2 as the D gene, but with no DNA this cannot be confirmed. The CDR3 loop spans 17 amino acids. CDR1 is MDHEN, CDR2 SYDVKM, per germline. The CDR3 protein is CASSLTSGGAAKNIQYF.

V gene TRBV4-3 combines with J gene TRBJ1-2; TCRdb's D call, TRBD1, is unchecked because there is no DNA. The CDR3 has 16 residues. Germline-derived CDR1 and CDR2 are LGHNA and YSLEER. The chain's CDR3 is CASSQDRGVGGRGYTF.

The V call is TRBV19, the J call TRBJ2-1; absent DNA, TCRdb's TRBD2 call cannot be checked. The CDR3 length is 13 residues. Germline V gives CDR1 LNHDA, CDR2 SQIVND (reference sequence). CDR3: CASGLAPANEQFF.

The V call is TRBV12-3 or TRBV12-4, the J call TRBJ2-7; TCRdb's D call of TRBD2 is untestable without DNA. This CDR3 spans 16 amino acids. CDR3 in amino acids: CASSLVASGSSYEQYF.

The chain has TRBV9 and TRBJ2-7; as DNA is missing, the TRBD1 call by TCRdb cannot be tested. Germline V gene data show CDR1 as SGDLS and CDR2 as YYNGEE. The CDR3 totals 16 residues. CDR3 loop: CASSPGTWDPSYEQYF.

The V and J genes are TRBV12-3 or TRBV12-4 and TRBJ2-1; TCRdb's assignment of TRBD2 cannot be checked, as there is no DNA. The CDR3 covers 17 residues. The CDR3 protein is CASSLATGTRSYNEQFF.

This chain joins TRBV25-1 and TRBJ1-1; the D call from TCRdb, TRBD1, cannot be confirmed without DNA. Germline V gives CDR1 MGHDK, CDR2 SYGVNS. The CDR3 loop spans 12 amino acids. Here the CDR3 reads CASSQGRGEAFF.

V and J are TRBV7-3 and TRBJ2-5; TCRdb designates TRBD2, a call that cannot be tested without DNA. Germline CDR1 reads SGHTA; CDR2 reads FQGTGA. The CDR3 spans 15 residues. CDR3 loop: CASSLSPGGLETQYF.

The genes are TRBV28 and TRBJ2-2. The length of the CDR3 is 14 residues. Germline loops: CDR1 MDHEN, CDR2 SYDVKM. The CDR3 is CASSPFANTGELFF. Full variable domain (remainder filled in from reference TRBV28 and TRBJ2-2): DVKVTQSSRYLVKRTGEKVFLECVQDMDHENMFWYRQDPGLGLRLIYFSYDVKMKEKGDIPEGYSVSREKKERFSLILESASTNQTSMYLCASSPFANTGELFFGEGSRLTVL.

CDR3 sequence reads: CASSFEMQETQYF. The chain combines TRBV7-9 with TRBJ2-5. CDR1 is SEHNR, CDR2 FQNEAQ, per germline (reference sequence). CDR3 length: 13 amino acids.

J is TRBJ2-1 and V is TRBV23-1; the D call of TRBD2 rests on TCRdb alone, since no DNA is present to check it. TRBV23-1 falls under the ORF class, with uncertain function. The CDR3 length is 17 residues. This CDR3 is CASPTVPQIDSCNEQFF.

The chain joins TRBV12-3 or TRBV12-4 to TRBJ2-5; the D call of TRBD1 rests on TCRdb alone, since no DNA is present to check it. The CDR3 sequence is 15 residues long. CDR3 sequence reads: CASALVGQSQETQYF.

The chain links TRBV7-2 to TRBJ1-5. CDR3 size: 15 residues. Germline lookup yields CDR1 SGHTA and CDR2 FQGNSA. This CDR3 is CASSSYMLTGQPQHF.

The chain joins TRBV7-2 to TRBJ2-1; TCRdb reports TRBD1, a call that lacks DNA to check it against. The CDR3 extends over 15 amino acids. Germline values: CDR1 SGHTA, CDR2 FQGNSA. The CDR3 reads CASSFRTGGWNEQFF.

The V gene is TRBV5-1, the J gene TRBJ2-3; the D call from TCRdb, TRBD2, cannot be confirmed without DNA. Germline V gene sequence: CDR1 SGHRS, CDR2 YFSETQ. The CDR3 length is 15 residues. The CDR3 protein is CASRPAGGPADTQYF.

V usage is TRBV4-1 and J usage is TRBJ2-7; the D gene TCRdb calls, TRBD1, cannot be checked with no DNA. This CDR3 region has 16 residues. Looked up from germline, CDR1 is MGHRA and CDR2 is YSYEKL. The chain's CDR3 is CASSQDLRTELYEQYF.

The chain carries TRBV20-1 and TRBJ2-1; the D call of TRBD2 rests on TCRdb alone, since no DNA is present to check it. CDR1 is DFQATT and CDR2 is SNEGSKA in the germline V gene (reference sequence). The CDR3 has 18 amino acids. The CDR3 reads CSARVRGLAGGAYNEQFF.

The rearrangement uses TRBV28 and TRBJ1-1. The germline CDR1 and CDR2 sequences are MDHEN and SYDVKM. The CDR3 is made up of 13 amino acids. The CDR3 region is CASSYRGLTEAFF. The complete variable domain, with remaining parts taken from reference TRBV28 and TRBJ1-1, reads DVKVTQSSRYLVKRTGEKVFLECVQDMDHENMFWYRQDPGLGLRLIYFSYDVKMKEKGDIPEGYSVSREKKERFSLILESASTNQTSMYLCASSYRGLTEAFFGQGTRLTVV.

The chain couples TRBV5-1 to TRBJ2-1; TCRdb's D gene call, TRBD2, goes unchecked for lack of DNA. Germline V gives CDR1 SGHRS, CDR2 YFSETQ. The CDR3 loop spans 16 amino acids. CDR3 in amino acids: CASSLVPSDTYNEQFF.

The chain uses TRBV28 and TRBJ2-3. The germline V gene encodes CDR1 MDHEN and CDR2 SYDVKM. The CDR3 consists of 14 residues. The CDR3: CASSFGFSTDTQYF.

The CDR3 protein is CATSTPPGYEQYF. The rearrangement uses TRBV15 and TRBJ2-7; TCRdb returns TRBD2, unconfirmable since there is no DNA. Germline CDR1 LNHNV, CDR2 YYDKDF (reference sequence). The length of the CDR3 is 13 residues.

The V gene is TRBV29-1, the J gene TRBJ2-5; TCRdb designates TRBD2, a call that cannot be tested without DNA. This CDR3 is built from 14 residues. The germline V gene encodes CDR1 SQVTM and CDR2 ANQGSEA. This CDR3 reads CSVEAAGVQETQYF.

This chain connects TRBV15 to TRBJ2-3. The length of the CDR3 is 13 residues. From germline, CDR1 is LNHNV and CDR2 YYDKDF (reference sequence). CDR3 region: CATSERVRDTQYF.

J is TRBJ1-2 and V is TRBV29-1; with no DNA, the TCRdb D assignment of TRBD1 cannot be verified. The germline V gene has CDR1 SQVTM and CDR2 ANQGSEA. This CDR3 comprises 12 residues. The CDR3 region is CSVESGGYGYTF.

The CDR3 sequence is CASSQGGQGAREQYF. This chain joins TRBV4-1 and TRBJ2-7; there is no DNA to check the TCRdb D call of TRBD1. CDR1 and CDR2 (germline): MGHRA, YSYEKL. The CDR3 totals 15 residues.